This passage covers 23 T cell receptor beta chains from one sample sequenced in a study of radiotherapy plus CTLA-4 blockade in lung cancer. Repertoires were generated with immunoSEQ multiplex PCR, while TCRdb's copy carries only in-frame clones and drops some. The sample carries about 100,000 clones, roughly 85% recorded once. This specimen was peripheral blood, taken from a patient treated with radiotherapy plus ipilimumab. The receptors come from a human donor with non-small cell lung cancer who had stable disease on radiotherapy plus ipilimumab.

This chain uses TRBV4-1 with TRBJ1-6; 10 positions match TRBD1. V was clipped by 0 bases and J by 0 bases; unmatched bases: 5. CDR3 size: 19 residues. CDR1 and CDR2 from the germline V gene are MGHRA and YSYEKL. DNA for the CDR3: TGCGCCAGCAGCCAAGAGGGGACAGGGGTGAGCTCCTATAATTCACCCCTCCACTTT. Protein product: CASSQEGTGVSSYNSPLHF.

The J gene is TRBJ2-7, the V gene TRBV6-5, with D maybe TRBD1 (7 bases). Germline CDR1 MNHEY, CDR2 SVGAGI. V lost 6 bases and J lost 6, with 15 bases in between. The CDR3 runs to 13 residues. The CDR3 is CASSISQGGEQYF. The DNA for the CDR3 is TGTGCCAGCAGCATATCCCAGGGGGGCGAGCAGTACTTC.

The V call is TRBV28, the J call TRBJ2-3, with 7 nucleotides matching TRBD1. The J segment lost 5 bases and the V segment lost 3 bases, leaving 5 bases of the junction unmatched. This CDR3 has 14 amino acids. Germline V gene data show CDR1 as MDHEN and CDR2 as SYDVKM. The CDR3 reads CASSFDRAGDTQYF. The CDR3 nucleotides are TGTGCCAGCAGTTTTGACAGGGCGGGAGATACGCAGTATTTT.

The V gene is TRBV10-2, the J gene TRBJ2-3; D unclear. Trimming left V 9 bases short and J 4 bases short, with 23 bases between. Germline V gene sequence: CDR1 WSHSY, CDR2 SAAADI. The CDR3 runs to 16 residues. The DNA for the CDR3 is TGCGCCAGTGCCGCGTCCGGCGCCCGGTCCTCAGATACGCAGTATTTT. Translated, it gives CASAASGARSSDTQYF.

In nucleotides, the CDR3 is TGTGCCAGCAGTTATGGGGCTTTGCGTGGAAACACCATATATTTT. This gives the protein CASSYGALRGNTIYF. The chain joins TRBV6-5 to TRBJ1-3; tentative D call: TRBD1 (5 bases). The CDR3 runs to 15 residues. Trimming pared 3 bases from V and 3 bases from J, leaving 12 bases between. Looked up from germline, CDR1 is MNHEY and CDR2 is SVGAGI.

This chain connects TRBV12-5 to TRBJ1-5; the D is unclear. CDR3 length equals 13 residues. The V end was cut by 0 bases, the J end by 7 bases, with 7 bases between. Germline V gene sequence: CDR1 LGHNT, CDR2 FRNRAP. The CDR3 sequence is CASGLVEGQPQHF. The CDR3 DNA is TGTGCTAGTGGTTTGGTGGAAGGGCAGCCCCAGCATTTT.

The CDR3 bases are TGTGCCAGCAGCCTTCAGTCACCCTACGAGCAGTACTTC. It encodes CASSLQSPYEQYF. The V call is TRBV5-5, the J call TRBJ2-7; D gene ambiguous. This CDR3 has 13 amino acids. V was trimmed by 4 bases and J by 2 bases, leaving 10 bases between them. The germline V gene encodes CDR1 SGHKS and CDR2 YYEKEE (reference sequence). Variable domain in full (rest from reference TRBV5-5 and TRBJ2-7): DAGVTQSPTHLIKTRGQQVTLRCSPISGHKSVSWYQQVLGQGPQFIFQYYEKEERGRGNFPDRFSARQFPNYSSELNVNALLLGDSALYLCASSLQSPYEQYFGPGTRLTVT.

The V and J genes are TRBV27 and TRBJ2-1, with D perhaps matching TRBD2 (5 bases). The CDR3 extends over 13 amino acids. Trimming stripped 2 bases from V and 9 bases from J, with 11 bases between. Per germline, CDR1 MNHEY and CDR2 SMNVEV (reference sequence). The CDR3 nucleotides read TGTGCCAGCAGTTTAGCTAGCCCGGTTGAGCAGTTCTTC. Residues: CASSLASPVEQFF.

This chain uses TRBV7-2 with TRBJ2-1, with TRBD2 identical over 12 bases. In germline, CDR1 is SGHTA, CDR2 FQGNSA. The CDR3 spans 19 residues. J lost 2 bases, V lost 1 base, and 9 bases had no gene match. The CDR3 nucleotides read TGTGCCAGCAGCTTAGATGCTAGCGGGAGGGCCGGCCCCTACAATGAGCAGTTCTTC. This encodes CASSLDASGRAGPYNEQFF.

This clone was seen a few times. The V gene is TRBV11-3, the J gene TRBJ2-5; TRBD1 aligns across 7 bases. Looked up from germline, CDR1 is SGHNT and CDR2 is YENEEA. The CDR3 spans 13 residues. After removal of 3 bases from V and 4 bases from J, the junction contained 2 bases not matched to a gene. The CDR3 region is CASSLNRGETQYF. CDR3 nucleotides: TGTGCCAGCAGCTTGAACAGGGGAGAGACCCAGTACTTC.

This rearrangement joins TRBV7-9 to TRBJ2-7, with D maybe TRBD2 (7 bases). With 3 bases removed from V and 6 bases from J, the gap between germline ends came to 15 bases. This CDR3 spans 14 amino acids. Germline V lookup: CDR1 SEHNR, CDR2 FQNEAQ (reference sequence). CDR3: CASSFSGGAREQYF. For the CDR3, the DNA is TGTGCCAGCAGCTTCTCGGGGGGCGCGCGCGAGCAGTACTTC. Supplemented by reference TRBV7-9 and TRBJ2-7, the full variable domain reads DTGVSQNPRHKITKRGQNVTFRCDPISEHNRLYWYRQTLGQGPEFLTYFQNEAQLEKSRLLSDRFSAERPKGSFSTLEIQRTEQGDSAMYLCASSFSGGAREQYFGPGTRLTVT.

The DNA for the CDR3 is TGTGCCAGCAGCAGGGAGACCCAGTACTTC. It yields the protein CASSRETQYF. The rearrangement uses TRBV6-5 and TRBJ2-5; D gene unclear. CDR1 is MNHEY and CDR2 is SVGAGI in the germline V gene. V lost 6 bases, J lost 5 bases, and 4 bases lay in between. The CDR3 totals 10 residues.

This rearrangement joins TRBV27 to TRBJ2-5; 7 nucleotides align to TRBD2. V shed 8 bases, J shed 5 bases, and the junction held 14 bases outside the gene matches. The CDR3 covers 15 residues. Germline CDR1 MNHEY, CDR2 SMNVEV (reference sequence). CDR3 DNA: TGTGCCAGCTCAAAGGGAGGGCTCGGGGCCGAGACCCAGTACTTC. Translated, it gives CASSKGGLGAETQYF.

In this sample, this clone turned up a few times. The chain joins TRBV18 to TRBJ1-1; the D is unclear. From germline, CDR1 is KGHSH and CDR2 LQKENI. This CDR3 contains 15 residues. Trimming took off 5 bases at V and 6 bases at J, with 19 bases between the two ends. The CDR3, as DNA: TGTGCCAGCTCAGTAGATCAGAGCCCAGGAGCTGAAGCTTTCTTT. This sequence encodes CASSVDQSPGAEAFF.

The chain has TRBV7-2 and TRBJ2-3; TRBD2 matches at 8 bases. After removal of 1 base from V and 2 bases from J, the junction contained 5 bases not matched to a gene. CDR3 length: 16 amino acids. Germline values: CDR1 SGHTA, CDR2 FQGNSA. The chain's CDR3 is CASSLDGTRPTDTQYF. The CDR3, as DNA: TGTGCCAGCAGCTTAGACGGGACTAGGCCCACAGATACGCAGTATTTT.

The chain employs TRBV5-5 and TRBJ2-7; TRBD2 matches 15 bases. CDR1 and CDR2 from the germline V gene are SGHKS and YYEKEE (reference sequence). CDR3 length: 17 amino acids. J was trimmed by 0 bases and V by 3 bases; bases with no gene match: 4. CDR3 sequence (DNA): TGTGCCAGCAGCTCGGGACTAGCGGGAGGCCCCTCCTACGAGCAGTACTTC. Translating it yields CASSSGLAGGPSYEQYF.

This clone was seen only a few times. The chain carries TRBV5-1 and TRBJ2-3; unclear D gene. Deletions cut 7 bases from V and 0 bases from J, with 12 bases between. Germline V lookup: CDR1 SGHRS, CDR2 YFSETQ. This CDR3 has 14 residues. This chain's CDR3 is CASSVQDSTDTQYF. CDR3 sequence (DNA): TGCGCCAGCTCGGTGCAGGACAGCACAGATACGCAGTATTTT.

The J gene is TRBJ2-1, the V gene TRBV13; 10 positions agree with TRBD1. CDR3 size: 18 residues. Germline assignment: CDR1 PRHDT and CDR2 FYEKMQ (reference sequence). Trimming took 4 bases from V and 3 from J; bases not matched to a gene: 12. CDR3 sequence reads: CASSSDYRTGGVYNEQFF. In DNA form, the CDR3 reads TGTGCCAGCAGCTCGGACTACCGGACAGGGGGTGTCTACAATGAGCAGTTCTTC.

This chain uses TRBV4-1 with TRBJ1-5; 9 positions match TRBD1. Trimming removed 0 bases from V and 3 bases from J; junction bases left unmatched: 6. The germline gives CDR1 MGHRA, CDR2 YSYEKL. The CDR3 contains 17 residues. CDR3 loop: CASSQEGQGEYNQPQHF. The CDR3 coding sequence is TGCGCCAGCAGCCAAGAGGGACAGGGCGAATACAATCAGCCCCAGCATTTT.

The CDR3 region has the DNA TGTGCCAGCAGTCAACAGTTATTTAGCACAGATACGCAGTATTTT. Encoded protein: CASSQQLFSTDTQYF. The rearrangement links TRBV27 to TRBJ2-3; D gene ambiguous. This CDR3 has 15 amino acids. The germline V and J ends were trimmed by 5 bases and 0 bases, with 12 bases remaining between them. Per germline, CDR1 MNHEY and CDR2 SMNVEV (reference sequence).

V is TRBV9 and J is TRBJ2-1; a weak D match, TRBD2 (5 bases). Germline V gene sequence: CDR1 SGDLS, CDR2 YYNGEE. The CDR3 covers 15 residues. The germline V and J ends were trimmed by 0 bases and 5 bases, with 12 bases remaining between them. The CDR3 spells CASSVGWRANNEQFF. The DNA for the CDR3 is TGTGCCAGCAGCGTAGGGTGGCGGGCGAACAATGAGCAGTTCTTC.

V gene TRBV7-2 combines with J gene TRBJ2-7, with D perhaps being TRBD1 or TRBD2 (6 bases each). This CDR3 has 13 residues. CDR1 SGHTA and CDR2 FQGNSA come from the germline V gene. Trimming pared 4 bases from V and 8 bases from J, leaving 15 bases between. The CDR3: CASSSTPGGQQYF. The DNA of the CDR3 is TGTGCCAGCAGCTCGACTCCCGGGGGCCAGCAGTACTTC.

The gene calls are TRBV28 and TRBJ1-6; TRBD1 might be the D (5 bases). The germline CDR1 and CDR2 sequences are MDHEN and SYDVKM. V lost 10 bases, J lost 10 bases, and 14 bases lay in between. The CDR3 totals 12 residues. CDR3 residues: CAILTGRSPLHF. As DNA, the CDR3 is TGTGCCATCTTAACAGGACGCTCACCCCTCCACTTT. Combining the CDR3 with reference TRBV28 and TRBJ1-6 gives the whole variable domain DVKVTQSSRYLVKRTGEKVFLECVQDMDHENMFWYRQDPGLGLRLIYFSYDVKMKEKGDIPEGYSVSREKKERFSLILESASTNQTSMYLCAILTGRSPLHFGNGTRLTVT.